The rows below give T cell receptor beta chains drawn from one sample of a study of T cells after posttransplantation cyclophosphamide. TCRdb's copy holds only in-frame clones and misses some; the assay was immunoSEQ multiplex PCR. Found here are tens of thousands of clones, around 84% of them singletons; the top ten hold approximately 2.6%. Sequencing input: PBMCs. The receptors here all came from a man between 25 and 39 years old with a blood cancer, CMV-positive, and with a related stem cell donor. CDR3s include the opening cysteine and the closing phenylalanine or tryptophan. D genes are given only for firm matches. For some rows the clone size is stated as once, few or many, or as a class when expanded; others skip it.

j_gene | v_gene | d_gene | abundance | CDR3aa | CDR3nt
TRBJ2-7 | TRBV30 | TRBD2 | . | CAWSPRHPTSGRAYEQYF | TGTGCCTGGAGCCCTAGACACCCTACTAGCGGGAGGGCTTACGAGCAGTACTTC
TRBJ1-5 | TRBV27 | . | . | CASSLPGVDQPQHF | TGTGCCAGCAGTTTACCAGGGGTTGATCAGCCCCAGCATTTT
TRBJ1-5 | TRBV30 | TRBD1 | . | CAWSVQGSQPQHF | TGTGCCTGGAGTGTACAGGGGTCGCAGCCCCAGCATTTT
TRBJ2-7 | TRBV27 | . | . | CASSTAGISYEQYF | TGTGCCAGCAGCACAGCGGGTATCTCCTACGAGCAGTACTTC
TRBJ1-5 | TRBV27 | . | . | CASSSGFSNQPQHF | TGTGCCAGCAGTTCAGGTTTCAGCAATCAGCCCCAGCATTTT
TRBJ2-5 | TRBV7-9 | . | once | CASSLDEWETQYF | TGTGCCAGCAGCTTAGACGAGTGGGAGACCCAGTACTTC
TRBJ2-5 | TRBV1 | . | . | CTSSQLTLAVETQYF | TGCACCAGCAGCCAACTTACTCTAGCGGTGGAGACCCAGTACTTC
TRBJ2-2 | TRBV15 | TRBD1 | . | CATSRDSGGETGELFF | TGTGCCACCAGCAGAGATTCAGGGGGTGAGACCGGGGAGCTGTTTTTT
TRBJ2-2 | TRBV7-6 | . | . | CASSRRHPGELFF | TGTGCCAGCAGCCGACGACACCCCGGGGAGCTGTTTTTT
TRBJ2-7 | TRBV28 | . | . | CASAKGSGEQYF | TGTGCCAGCGCTAAGGGATCGGGAGAGCAGTACTTC
TRBJ2-3 | TRBV30 | TRBD2 | . | CAWNMGGGSGDTQYF | TGTGCCTGGAATATGGGCGGCGGGAGTGGCGATACGCAGTATTTT
TRBJ2-5 | TRBV7-3 | . | . | CAGSPEFGHQETQYF | TGTGCCGGCAGCCCCGAATTTGGGCACCAAGAGACCCAGTACTTC
TRBJ2-3 | TRBV30 | TRBD2 | . | CAGWTSTSQNTQYF | TGTGCCGGCTGGACTAGCACAAGCCAGAATACGCAGTATTTT
TRBJ2-5 | TRBV9 | TRBD2 | . | CASSVGGRARETQYF | TGTGCCAGCAGCGTAGGTGGGAGGGCCCGAGAGACCCAGTACTTC
TRBJ2-1 | TRBV9 | TRBD2 | . | CASSVAGGTYNEQFF | TGTGCCAGCAGCGTTGCGGGAGGAACCTACAATGAGCAGTTCTTC
TRBJ1-1 | TRBV27 | . | . | CASSLLGFSYGGYANTEAFF | TGTGCCAGCAGTTTACTCGGCTTTAGCTATGGCGGCTACGCGAACACTGAAGCTTTCTTT
TRBJ2-5 | TRBV5-1 | TRBD2 | . | CASSQREGRETQYF | TGCGCCAGCAGCCAGCGGGAGGGCCGGGAGACCCAGTACTTC
TRBJ2-3 | TRBV2 | . | . | CASTSGLYTDTQYF | TGTGCCAGCACGTCAGGTCTGTACACAGATACGCAGTATTTT
TRBJ1-5 | TRBV7-9 | TRBD1 | many | CASSTGTGGNQPQHF | TGTGCCAGCAGCACTGGGACAGGGGGCAATCAGCCCCAGCATTTT
TRBJ1-1 | TRBV11-2 | . | few | CASSPGGDNTEAFF | TGTGCCAGCAGCCCCGGAGGGGACAACACTGAAGCTTTCTTT
TRBJ2-1 | TRBV29-1 | TRBD1 | . | CSVGRTGSSYNEQFF | TGCAGCGTTGGTAGGACAGGTAGCTCCTACAATGAGCAGTTCTTC
TRBJ2-1 | TRBV6-5 | . | . | CASSYRGSYNEQFF | TGTGCCAGCAGTTACAGGGGCTCCTACAATGAGCAGTTCTTC
TRBJ2-1 | TRBV7-8 | TRBD1 | once | CASSLDGTGSYNEQFF | TGTGCCAGCAGCTTAGACGGGACAGGCTCCTACAATGAGCAGTTCTTC
TRBJ1-1 | TRBV2 | TRBD1 | . | CASSEGAQGARANTEAFF | TGTGCCAGCAGTGAAGGGGCCCAGGGGGCCCGGGCGAACACTGAAGCTTTCTTT
TRBJ2-7 | TRBV6-1 | TRBD1 | . | CASKKGQGHEQYF | TGTGCCAGCAAGAAGGGACAGGGACACGAGCAGTACTTC
TRBJ2-7 | TRBV7-9 | . | . | CASRDSLSYEQYF | TGTGCCAGCAGGGACAGTCTCTCCTACGAGCAGTACTTC
TRBJ2-3 | TRBV29-1 | . | . | CSSGSTDTQYF | TGCAGCTCAGGGTCCACAGATACGCAGTATTTT
TRBJ2-3 | TRBV11-3 | TRBD2 | . | CASSLGGTSADTQYF | TGTGCCAGCAGCCTGGGGGGGACTAGCGCAGATACGCAGTATTTT
TRBJ1-1 | TRBV19 | TRBD1 | . | CASSDPGTGIPEAFF | TGTGCCAGTAGTGATCCAGGGACAGGGATACCTGAAGCTTTCTTT
TRBJ2-7 | TRBV12-5 | . | . | CASGLGTAKSYEQYF | TGTGCTAGTGGTTTGGGGACAGCCAAGAGCTACGAGCAGTACTTC
TRBJ2-2 | TRBV11-3 | TRBD2 | . | CASSLVPSGVGGELFF | TGTGCCAGCAGCTTAGTCCCTAGCGGGGTCGGCGGGGAGCTGTTTTTT
TRBJ2-4 | TRBV6-1 | TRBD2 | . | CASTGTTRNIQYF | TGTGCCAGCACCGGGACTACCAGAAACATTCAGTACTTC
TRBJ1-4 | TRBV5-8 | . | . | CASSGRWGPIATNEKLFF | TGTGCCAGCAGCGGCCGTTGGGGCCCTATTGCAACTAATGAAAAACTGTTTTTT
TRBJ1-1 | TRBV13 | . | . | CASSGDTQSGTGTEAFF | TGTGCCAGCAGCGGGGACACCCAATCAGGAACGGGCACTGAAGCTTTCTTT